This T cell receptor beta chain was documented in a study of control samples from healthy donors and cancer patients. V shed 0 bases and J shed 0 bases, with 6 bases lying between them. The CDR3 spans 15 residues. Germline CDR1 reads MNHNY; CDR2 reads SVGAGI (reference sequence). The protocol was immunoSEQ multiplex PCR, while the TCRdb copy is restricted to in-frame clones and leaves out a portion. The profile covers under 20,000 clones, with 75% to 90% appearing a single time and roughly 11% taken by the ten largest. Source material: PBMCs. This TCR came from a woman aged 70 to 79 with colorectal cancer. V and J are TRBV6-6 and TRBJ2-4; D gene uncertain. The CDR3 loop reads CASSYSSGAKNIQYF. For the CDR3, the DNA is TGTGCCAGCAGTTACTCCTCGGGAGCCAAAAACATTCAGTACTTC.